The 31 T cell receptor beta chains in this list originate from one sample, sequenced in a study of control samples from healthy donors and cancer patients. The method was immunoSEQ multiplex PCR; TCRdb's version includes in-frame clones alone and lacks a portion of them. This sample has 130,000 or so clones; 85% to 95% occur once, and the top ten carry about 12%. The source material was blood. Receptor source: a man aged 40-49 years in good health.

The chain carries TRBV27 and TRBJ1-1, with D unclear. The V gene's germline CDR1 is MNHEY and CDR2 SMNVEV (reference sequence). Deletions cut 5 bases from V and 1 base from J, with 8 bases between. This CDR3 spans 13 amino acids. CDR3 protein: CASSPYKNTEAFF. The CDR3 coding sequence is TGTGCCAGCAGTCCATACAAGAACACTGAAGCTTTCTTT.

This chain links TRBV5-6 with TRBJ2-1; possibly TRBD1 for D (5 bases). This CDR3 spans 15 amino acids. Germline V gives CDR1 SGHDT, CDR2 YYEEEE. V was shortened by 4 bases and J by 7 bases, with 18 bases between the two germline ends. DNA of the CDR3: TGTGCCAGCAGCCCAGGGTTTGGAGCCGGGAATGAGCAGTTCTTC. It translates to CASSPGFGAGNEQFF.

The chain has TRBV15 and TRBJ2-7; 8 nucleotides match TRBD2. J lost 4 bases, V lost 5 bases, and 7 bases had no gene match. The CDR3 has 14 amino acids. CDR1 LNHNV and CDR2 YYDKDF come from the germline V gene (reference sequence). CDR3 sequence (DNA): TGTGCCACCAGCCCCCAGCGGGAGAGGTACGAGCAGTACTTC. Its protein product is CATSPQRERYEQYF.

V and J are TRBV6-5 and TRBJ2-7; no reliable D call. CDR3 length: 11 amino acids. Trimming shortened V by 2 bases and J by 3 bases, and 2 bases separated the two germline ends. CDR1 is MNHEY and CDR2 is SVGAGI in the germline V gene. This CDR3 is CASSYLYEQYF. CDR3 bases: TGTGCCAGCAGTTACCTCTACGAGCAGTACTTC.

This clone appeared a few times. The genes are TRBV7-9 and TRBJ2-7; possibly TRBD1 or TRBD2 for D (5 bases each). With 7 bases removed from V and 0 bases from J, the gap between germline ends came to 7 bases. Germline V gives CDR1 SEHNR, CDR2 FQNEAQ (reference sequence). The CDR3 totals 12 residues. The CDR3 DNA follows: TGTGCCAGCACCGGGACCTCCTACGAGCAGTACTTC. Its protein is CASTGTSYEQYF.

V and J are TRBV11-2 and TRBJ2-7, with 9 bases that match TRBD1. The CDR3 contains 15 residues. With 5 bases clipped from V and 6 bases from J, the junction kept 11 bases outside the gene matches. CDR1 SGHAT and CDR2 FQNNGV come from the germline V gene. The CDR3, as DNA: TGTGCCAGCAGCCCCCTCCGGGACAGGGATTCCGAGCAGTACTTC. It encodes CASSPLRDRDSEQYF.

The chain is built from TRBV12-3 or TRBV12-4 and TRBJ1-1, with D unclear. V lost 7 bases and J lost 3, with 6 bases in between. This CDR3 has 11 amino acids. The CDR3, as DNA: TGTGCCAGCACCATTCACACTGAAGCTTTCTTT. As protein: CASTIHTEAFF.

This rearrangement joins TRBV5-1 to TRBJ2-7, with D perhaps TRBD1 (6 bases). Trimming removed 3 bases from V and 2 bases from J, with 15 bases in between. This CDR3 spans 15 amino acids. Germline values: CDR1 SGHRS, CDR2 YFSETQ. CDR3 sequence (DNA): TGCGCCAGCAGCTCGACAGGAGCCACCGCCTACGAGCAGTACTTC. Protein product: CASSSTGATAYEQYF.

In its sample, this clone was seen once. This chain uses TRBV3-1 (or the pseudogene TRBV3-2) with TRBJ2-2, with TRBD2 identical over 10 bases. V lost 7 bases to trimming and J lost 0 bases; unmatched junction nucleotides: 5. This CDR3 spans 16 amino acids. Germline V gives CDR1 LGHDT, CDR2 YNNKEL (reference sequence). The CDR3, as DNA: TGTGCCAGCACCGAGGGACTAGCGACGAACACCGGGGAGCTGTTTTTT. This sequence encodes CASTEGLATNTGELFF.

Note on this clone: At one end the junction does not follow the germline gene, possibly because of a read error. The rearrangement uses TRBV3-1 (or the pseudogene TRBV3-2) and TRBJ2-5, with 10 bases identical to TRBD2. Germline loops: CDR1 LGHDT, CDR2 YNNKEL (reference sequence). The CDR3 runs 15 residues. CDR3 sequence (DNA): TGTGCCGGCAGCCAAGCGGGGGGGGCCTCAGAGACCCAGTACTTC. It specifies CAGSQAGGASETQYF.

This clone was seen only once. The gene calls are TRBV5-1 and TRBJ2-1; weak D call: TRBD1 (6 bases). Germline values: CDR1 SGHRS, CDR2 YFSETQ. CDR3 size: 16 residues. V lost 4 bases to trimming and J lost 8 bases, with 22 bases between them. CDR3 bases: TGCGCCAGCAGCGCGAACATCAGGGGTATGTCCGATGAGCAGTTCTTC. Amino acids: CASSANIRGMSDEQFF.

The chain is built from TRBV10-3 and TRBJ1-6; tentatively, D is TRBD1 (5 bases). The CDR3 sequence is 15 residues long. Between the trimmed V and J ends, which lost 0 bases and 3 bases, there was a span of 6 bases. CDR1 is ENHRY, CDR2 SYGVKD, per germline. CDR3 DNA: TGTGCCATCAGTGAGTCCAGGGACTATAATTCACCCCTCCACTTT. Protein sequence: CAISESRDYNSPLHF.

The chain has TRBV7-9 and TRBJ1-2, with 8 bases that match TRBD1. V was pared by 1 base and J by 4 bases, with 5 bases of the junction left unmatched. Germline V gene data show CDR1 as SEHNR and CDR2 as FQNEAQ (reference sequence). This CDR3 comprises 15 residues. CDR3 loop: CASSLGDRTFYGYTF. The CDR3, as DNA: TGTGCCAGCAGCTTAGGGGACAGGACTTTCTATGGCTACACCTTC.

The rearrangement uses TRBV5-1 and TRBJ2-7; TRBD2 aligns across 8 bases. With 1 base clipped from V and 6 bases from J, the junction kept 9 bases outside the gene matches. The CDR3 is 15 residues long. Germline V gene sequence: CDR1 SGHRS, CDR2 YFSETQ. The CDR3 nucleotides are TGCGCCAGCAGCTTGACCAGCGGGAGTATGGGCGAGCAGTACTTC. It encodes CASSLTSGSMGEQYF.

V is TRBV15 and J is TRBJ1-6; no reliable D call. The length of the CDR3 is 14 residues. Germline values: CDR1 LNHNV, CDR2 YYDKDF (reference sequence). V shed 1 base and J shed 16 bases, with 17 bases lying between them. CDR3 region: CATSRVRRQFVLHF. In DNA form, the CDR3 reads TGTGCCACCAGCAGAGTACGTAGGCAGTTCGTTCTCCACTTT.

CDR3 sequence: CASSDSGENTEAFF. Written as DNA, the CDR3 is TGTGCCAGCAGTGACTCCGGGGAGAACACTGAAGCTTTCTTT. This chain joins TRBV6-4 and TRBJ1-1; D is undetermined. The V end was cut by 0 bases, the J end by 1 base, with 6 bases between. The V gene's germline CDR1 is MRHNA and CDR2 SNTAGT. The CDR3 is 14 residues long.

This clone occurred once. The chain carries TRBV6-2 or TRBV6-3 and TRBJ1-1; 9 positions match TRBD1. CDR3 length equals 15 residues. The junction had 4 bases not matched to a gene; V was cut back by 0 bases and J by 5 bases. Germline V lookup: CDR1 MNHEY, CDR2 SVGEGT. CDR3 residues: CASSYSTGGRTEAFF. The CDR3 DNA sequence: TGTGCCAGCAGTTACTCGACAGGGGGTCGTACTGAAGCTTTCTTT.

CDR3 nucleotides: TGCGCCAGCAGAAACCGGGGCCTCGGCACTGAAGCTTTCTTT. Amino acid sequence: CASRNRGLGTEAFF. This chain connects TRBV5-1 to TRBJ1-1; D perhaps matches TRBD1 (5 bases). V was cut by 5 bases and J by 4 bases, with 15 bases left in between. The CDR3 sequence is 14 residues long. CDR1 is SGHRS and CDR2 is YFSETQ in the germline V gene. The whole variable domain, filled in from reference TRBV5-1 and TRBJ1-1, reads KAGVTQTPRYLIKTRGQQVTLSCSPISGHRSVSWYQQTPGQGLQFLFEYFSETQRNKGNFPGRFSGRQFSNSRSEMNVSTLELGDSALYLCASRNRGLGTEAFFGQGTRLTVV.

This chain links TRBV2 with TRBJ1-5; D may be TRBD1 (5 bases). The CDR3 loop spans 16 amino acids. Trimming removed 4 bases from V and 0 bases from J, with 13 bases in between. The germline CDR1 and CDR2 sequences are SNHLY and FYNNEI. This CDR3 reads CASSGQGLYSNQPQHF. The CDR3 DNA is TGTGCCAGCAGTGGGCAGGGTCTATATAGCAATCAGCCCCAGCATTTT.

This rearrangement joins TRBV19 to TRBJ2-1, with TRBD1 as a possible D gene (6 bases). CDR1 and CDR2 from the germline V gene are LNHDA and SQIVND (reference sequence). V lost 5 bases, J lost 0 bases, and 11 bases lay in between. The CDR3 totals 15 residues. CDR3 sequence: CASSLTGSSYNEQFF. In DNA, the CDR3 is TGTGCCAGTAGTTTGACAGGTAGCTCCTACAATGAGCAGTTCTTC.

This clone is a singleton in its sample. The gene calls are TRBV18 and TRBJ1-2; 12 nucleotides agree with TRBD1. The CDR3 runs 15 residues. V lost 3 bases to trimming and J lost 8 bases; unmatched junction nucleotides: 7. The germline gives CDR1 KGHSH, CDR2 LQKENI. The CDR3 DNA follows: TGTGCCAGCTCACCCCCGGGACAGGGGGCAAAAGGCTACACCTTC. Its translation is CASSPPGQGAKGYTF.

This chain's CDR3 is CASSTGSMNTEAFF. As DNA, the CDR3 is TGCGCCAGCAGCACCGGCAGTATGAACACTGAAGCTTTCTTT. The V call is TRBV5-1, the J call TRBJ1-1; no clear D. The V gene's germline CDR1 is SGHRS and CDR2 YFSETQ. V lost 4 bases to trimming and J lost 0 bases, with 10 bases between them. CDR3 length: 14 amino acids.

The chain couples TRBV12-5 to TRBJ1-4; TRBD1 is a possible D gene (5 bases). V was shortened by 6 bases and J by 4 bases, with 15 bases between the two germline ends. The CDR3 is 15 amino acids. Germline loops: CDR1 LGHNT, CDR2 FRNRAP. CDR3 DNA sequence: TGTGCTAGTGGCCAGCCGGGACGGTTTAATGAAAAACTGTTTTTT. This translates into CASGQPGRFNEKLFF.

The chain is built from TRBV6-5 and TRBJ1-4, with a possible D match to TRBD1 (5 bases). This CDR3 is built from 15 residues. Germline-derived CDR1 and CDR2 are MNHEY and SVGAGI. Trimming left V 2 bases short and J 8 bases short, with 15 bases between. CDR3 in DNA: TGTGCCAGCAGTTACGTCCGAGGGGCCGGGGAAAAACTGTTTTTT. It is translated as CASSYVRGAGEKLFF.

This chain joins TRBV20-1 and TRBJ2-1, with 11 bases identical to TRBD2. Germline V gives CDR1 DFQATT, CDR2 SNEGSKA (reference sequence). This CDR3 is built from 18 residues. The V segment lost 3 bases and the J segment 0 bases; nucleotides outside the gene matches: 10. Here the CDR3 reads CSASPASGRTSSYNEQFF. CDR3 bases: TGCAGTGCTAGTCCGGCTAGCGGGAGGACTAGCTCCTACAATGAGCAGTTCTTC.

The chain employs TRBV7-2 and TRBJ1-1; no clear D. The CDR3 sequence is 14 residues long. Germline V gene data show CDR1 as SGHTA and CDR2 as FQGNSA. V lost 3 bases to trimming and J lost 8 bases, with 16 bases between them. CDR3 nucleotide sequence: TGTGCCAGCAGCTTTCCCAGTAGTCGCAAGGAAGCTTTCTTT. Translated: CASSFPSSRKEAFF. Filled out from reference TRBV7-2 and TRBJ1-1, the complete variable domain reads GAGVSQSPSNKVTEKGKDVELRCDPISGHTALYWYRQSLGQGLEFLIYFQGNSAPDKSGLPSDRFSAERTGGSVSTLTIQRTQQEDSAVYLCASSFPSSRKEAFFGQGTRLTVV.

The chain uses TRBV5-4 and TRBJ1-4, with D unresolved. Germline V gene data show CDR1 as SGHNT and CDR2 as YYREEE (reference sequence). V lost 2 bases and J lost 0, with 11 bases in between. The CDR3 length is 16 residues. CDR3 DNA sequence: TGTGCCAGCAGCTTTGTAGGGTTTTCAACTAATGAAAAACTGTTTTTT. It codes for CASSFVGFSTNEKLFF.

A few counts support this clone. The V call is TRBV5-6, the J call TRBJ1-2; D call uncertain. The CDR3 extends over 12 amino acids. Germline V gene data show CDR1 as SGHDT and CDR2 as YYEEEE. V was pared by 2 bases and J by 4 bases, with 6 bases between. The CDR3 DNA reads as TGTGCCAGCAGCTTAATAGGCTATGGCTACACCTTC. It specifies CASSLIGYGYTF.

In nucleotides, the CDR3 is TGCGCCAGCAGTTCCACAGGGGGCTCGGAGCTGTTTTTT. It yields the protein CASSSTGGSELFF. This chain connects TRBV10-1 to TRBJ2-2, with TRBD1 matching over 9 bases. In germline, CDR1 is WNHNN, CDR2 SYGVQD (reference sequence). V gave up 5 bases and J gave up 10 bases; unmatched junction bases: 5. The CDR3 covers 13 residues.

The chain carries TRBV14 and TRBJ2-7; 7 nucleotides align to TRBD1. Germline V gene data show CDR1 as SGHDN and CDR2 as FVKESK. The CDR3 has 13 residues. V lost 2 bases to trimming and J lost 5 bases; unmatched junction nucleotides: 3. The CDR3 sequence is CASSQQGVNEQYF. Written as DNA, the CDR3 is TGTGCCAGCAGCCAACAGGGGGTCAACGAGCAGTACTTC.

The V gene is TRBV28, the J gene TRBJ1-1; D might be TRBD1 (5 bases). V shed 4 bases and J shed 11 bases, with 11 bases lying between them. CDR1 is MDHEN, CDR2 SYDVKM, per germline. The CDR3 runs 11 residues. The CDR3 bases are TGTGCCAGCAGTTCCGACAGCCGGGCTTTCTTT. Amino acids: CASSSDSRAFF.